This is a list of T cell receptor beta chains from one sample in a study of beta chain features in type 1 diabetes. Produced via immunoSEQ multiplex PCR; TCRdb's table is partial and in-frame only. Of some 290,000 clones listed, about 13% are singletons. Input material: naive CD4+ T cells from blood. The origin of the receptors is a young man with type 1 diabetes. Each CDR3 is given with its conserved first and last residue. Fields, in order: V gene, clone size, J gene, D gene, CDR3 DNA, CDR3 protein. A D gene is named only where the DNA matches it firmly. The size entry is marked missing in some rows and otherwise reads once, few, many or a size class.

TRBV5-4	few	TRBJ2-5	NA	TGTGCCAGCAGCTACCCGGGACACCACATGTACCAAGAGACCCAGTACTTC	CASSYPGHHMYQETQYF
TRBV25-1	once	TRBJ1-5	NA	TGTGCCAGCAGTGGGCCGAGAGGGCCCCAGCATTTT	CASSGPRGPQHF
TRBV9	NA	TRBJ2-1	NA	TGTGCCAGCAGCGTAGTCGGCGGCCCTGCCAATGAGCAGTTCTTC	CASSVVGGPANEQFF
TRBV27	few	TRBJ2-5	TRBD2	TGTGCCAGCAGTTTGGGACTAGCGGGCGCACAAGAGACCCAGTACTTC	CASSLGLAGAQETQYF
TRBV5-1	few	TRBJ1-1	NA	TGCGCCAGCAGCTCGGGGGACCGGGGTACTGAAGCTTTCTTT	CASSSGDRGTEAFF
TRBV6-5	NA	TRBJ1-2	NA	TGTGCCAGCAGTTACCCAGATGGCTACACCTTC	CASSYPDGYTF
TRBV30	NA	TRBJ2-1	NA	TGTGCCTCTTCACCGAGCAATGAGCAGTTCTTC	CASSPSNEQFF
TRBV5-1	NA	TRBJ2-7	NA	TGCGCCAGCAGCTTGGACGGGGGCGAGCAGTACTTC	CASSLDGGEQYF
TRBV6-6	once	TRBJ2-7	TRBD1	TGTGCCAGCAGTTACGCCGGGACAGCTTCCTACGAGCAGTACTTC	CASSYAGTASYEQYF
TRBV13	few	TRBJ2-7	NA	TGTGCCAGCAGCTCTATACTAGCAGATAAACCCTACGAGCAGTACTTC	CASSSILADKPYEQYF
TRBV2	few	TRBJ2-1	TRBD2	TGTGCCAGCAGACGAGCGGGGATTACCTACAATGAGCAGTTCTTC	CASRRAGITYNEQFF
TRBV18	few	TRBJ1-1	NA	TGTGCCAGCTCACGTGACTCGAACACTGAAGCTTTCTTT	CASSRDSNTEAFF
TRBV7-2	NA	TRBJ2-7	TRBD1	TGTGCCAGCAGCTTCGGACAGGGGGCATGGGAGCAGTACTTC	CASSFGQGAWEQYF
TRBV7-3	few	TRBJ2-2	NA	TGTGCCAGCAGCCCGCTGACTCCCGACACCGGGGAGCTGTTTTTT	CASSPLTPDTGELFF
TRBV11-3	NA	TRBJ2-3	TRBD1	TGTGCCAGCAGCTCAAGGACAGGGGGCAATTTGGATACGCAGTATTTT	CASSSRTGGNLDTQYF
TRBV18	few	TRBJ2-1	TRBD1	TGTGCCAGCTCCGAGGACGACAGGGGCTACAATGAGCAGTTCTTC	CASSEDDRGYNEQFF
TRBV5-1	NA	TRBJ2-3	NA	TGCGCCAGCAGCTCGGGAGCGTTCACAGATACGCAGTATTTT	CASSSGAFTDTQYF
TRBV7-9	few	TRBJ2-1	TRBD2	TGTGCCAGCAGCTTAGCGGGAGGGGCTTACAATGAGCAGTTCTTC	CASSLAGGAYNEQFF
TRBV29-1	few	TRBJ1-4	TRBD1	TGCAGCGTCTACGAACGGGGACAGCAGGATGAAAAACTGTTTTTT	CSVYERGQQDEKLFF
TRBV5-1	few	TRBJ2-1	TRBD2	TGCGCCAGCAGCTTTGGCGGGAGTGGGTCCTACAATGAGCAGTTCTTC	CASSFGGSGSYNEQFF
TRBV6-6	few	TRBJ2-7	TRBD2	TGTGCCAGCAGTTACGGGACTAGCGGTTCCTACGAGCAGTACTTC	CASSYGTSGSYEQYF
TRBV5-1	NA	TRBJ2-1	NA	TGCGCCAGCAGCTTGTGGAGCCAGGGTAGCAATGAGCAGTTCTTC	CASSLWSQGSNEQFF
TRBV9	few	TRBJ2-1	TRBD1	TGTGCCAGCAGCGTAGTTGACAGGGGGTCGGGTGAGCAGTTCTTC	CASSVVDRGSGEQFF
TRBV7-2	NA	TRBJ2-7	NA	TGTGCCAGCAGCTTAGCCTTACACATCTACGAGCAGTACTTC	CASSLALHIYEQYF
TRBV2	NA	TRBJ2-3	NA	TGTGCCAGCAGTGCAGGGTTCGTCACAGATACGCAGTATTTT	CASSAGFVTDTQYF